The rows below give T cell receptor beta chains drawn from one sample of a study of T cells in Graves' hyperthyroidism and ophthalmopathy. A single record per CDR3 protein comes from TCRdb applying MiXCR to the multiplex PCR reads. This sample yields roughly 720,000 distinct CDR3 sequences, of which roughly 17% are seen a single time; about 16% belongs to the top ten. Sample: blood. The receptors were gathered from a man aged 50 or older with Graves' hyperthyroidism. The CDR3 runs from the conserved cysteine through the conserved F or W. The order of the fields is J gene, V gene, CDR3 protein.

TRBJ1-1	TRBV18	CASSPQEMTEAFF
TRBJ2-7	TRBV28	CASNPSGGHPRQYF
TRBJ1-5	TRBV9	CASSVGGPGPQHF
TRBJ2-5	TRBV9	CASSPKQGLFQQETQYF
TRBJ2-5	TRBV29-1	CSADGGQYETQYF
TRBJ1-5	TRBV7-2	CASSPHRDKAQPQHF
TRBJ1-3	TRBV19	CATASGFSGNTIYF
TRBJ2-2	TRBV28	CASSSPGTGISGELFF
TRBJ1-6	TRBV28	CASSLEGTAISLHF
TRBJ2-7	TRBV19	CATARDRFYEQYF
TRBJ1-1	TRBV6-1	CASTLMWGGDTEAFF
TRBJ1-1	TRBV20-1	CSARDQRTGNTEAFF
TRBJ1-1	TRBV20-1	CSARDAQGMNTEAFF
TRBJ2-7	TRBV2	CATSRGPTDEKYF
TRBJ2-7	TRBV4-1	CASSPNNPYVGEQYF
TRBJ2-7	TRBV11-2	CASSLPLGPYEQYF